This TCR beta chain was documented in a study of shared clonotypes between healthy human individuals. The wider study: Three plates were used per donor for CD4 naive, three for CD4 memory, two for CD8 naive and one for CD8 memory. Study findings and constraints: Among donors, sharing of clonotypes was expected to be affected by sequencing depth. Compared with clonotypes that all four donors shared, non-shared clonotypes had lower generation probabilities.

In this sample, this clone turned up a few times. Its specificity is not known. Per the germline V gene, CDR1 is SNHLY and CDR2 is FYNNEI. The V end was cut by 8 bases, the J end by 2 bases, with 12 bases between. CDR3 size: 13 residues. CD45RA+ naive and CD45RA-negative memory subsets were separated from CD4+ cells. Data came from immunoSEQ multiplex PCR; TCRdb stores just in-frame clones and leaves some out. The table has a few million clones, 85% to 95% seen once; the top ten hold under 0.45%. The rearrangement joins TRBV2 to TRBJ1-1, with a possible D match to TRBD1 (6 bases). The sequencing sample was made of naive CD4+ T cells from PBMCs. The subset here: CD45RA+ positively selected. The clonotype comes from a man aged 18 to 30 in good health. Some clones in this sample may be carry-over from other donors' samples. DNA for the CDR3: TGTGCCAGCGGCACAGGGTTTAACACTGAAGCTTTCTTT. Protein product: CASGTGFNTEAFF.